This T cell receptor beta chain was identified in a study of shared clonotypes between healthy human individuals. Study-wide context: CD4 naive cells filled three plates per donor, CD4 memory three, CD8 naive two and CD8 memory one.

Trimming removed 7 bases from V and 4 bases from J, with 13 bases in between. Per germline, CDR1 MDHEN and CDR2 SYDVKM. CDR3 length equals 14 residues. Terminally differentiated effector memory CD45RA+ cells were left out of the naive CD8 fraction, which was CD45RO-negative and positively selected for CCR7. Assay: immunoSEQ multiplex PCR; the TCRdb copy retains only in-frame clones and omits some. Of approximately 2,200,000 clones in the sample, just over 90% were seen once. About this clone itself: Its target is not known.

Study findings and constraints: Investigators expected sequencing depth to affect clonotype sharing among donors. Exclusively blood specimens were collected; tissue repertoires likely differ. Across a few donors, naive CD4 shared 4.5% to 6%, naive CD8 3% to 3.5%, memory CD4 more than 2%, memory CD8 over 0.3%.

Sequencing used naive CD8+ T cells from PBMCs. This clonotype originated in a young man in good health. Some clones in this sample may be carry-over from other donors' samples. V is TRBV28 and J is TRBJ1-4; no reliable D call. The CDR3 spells CASTWAGVNEKLFF. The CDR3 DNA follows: TGTGCCAGCACGTGGGCGGGCGTTAATGAAAAACTGTTTTTT.